What follows are 21 T cell receptor beta chains derived from one specimen sequenced in a study of Graves' ophthalmopathy and Graves' hyperthyroidism. Amplified TCR beta CDR3 regions were obtained using RNA transcripts as template. Second-round multiplex PCR followed a first-round RT-PCR using HTBI primers. MiXCR, run by TCRdb on the multiplex PCR reads, gives a single entry per CDR3 protein. The profile shows over 450,000 distinct CDR3 sequences, about an eighth of them singletons. The sample comprised blood. The receptors were sampled from a woman aged 25 to 45 with Graves' ophthalmopathy.

This clonotype was seen only a few times. The rearrangement uses TRBV25-1 and TRBJ2-5, with 8 bases fitting TRBD1. CDR3 length: 17 amino acids. V trimming: 2 bases; J trimming: 1 base; junction bases outside the gene matches: 9. Germline V CDR1 and CDR2: MGHDK, SYGVNS. CDR3 DNA: TGTGCCAGCAGTGAAGGTCGGACAGGGCCTCCCCAAGAGACCCAGTACTTC. Encoded protein: CASSEGRTGPPQETQYF.

This clonotype appeared many times. The chain is built from TRBV19 and TRBJ1-5, with D possibly matching TRBD1 (5 bases). Trimming took off 11 bases at V and 5 bases at J, with 19 bases between the two ends. This CDR3 spans 14 amino acids. Germline CDR1 LNHDA, CDR2 SQIVND (reference sequence). The CDR3 region has the DNA TGTGCCGGTATCGGAACAGGACGGGATCAGCCCCAGCATTTT. It yields the protein CAGIGTGRDQPQHF.

There are many counts of this clonotype. The J gene is TRBJ1-1, the V gene TRBV12-3 or TRBV12-4, with D unclear. The CDR3 sequence is 14 residues long. Trimming removed 2 bases at V and 1 base at J, with 8 bases between. The CDR3 protein is CASSLNGPNTEAFF. The DNA for the CDR3 is TGTGCCAGCAGTTTAAATGGGCCGAACACTGAAGCTTTCTTT.

This clonotype was detected many times. The rearrangement links TRBV27 to TRBJ1-2; a possible D gene is TRBD1 (6 bases). The CDR3 sequence is 15 residues long. The germline CDR1 and CDR2 sequences are MNHEY and SMNVEV (reference sequence). Trimming stripped 4 bases from V and 1 base from J, with 13 bases between. CDR3 residues: CASSSYRTDNYGYTF. The CDR3 coding sequence is TGTGCCAGCAGTTCCTACCGGACAGATAACTATGGCTACACCTTC.

There are many counts of this clonotype. This chain links TRBV28 with TRBJ1-1; D gene unclear. Trimming removed 5 bases from V and 2 bases from J, with 12 bases in between. Per the germline V gene, CDR1 is MDHEN and CDR2 is SYDVKM. The CDR3 extends over 14 amino acids. CDR3 protein: CASSATTANTEAFF. The DNA for the CDR3 is TGTGCCAGCAGTGCCACCACAGCCAACACTGAAGCTTTCTTT.

There are many counts of this clonotype. This rearrangement joins TRBV12-3 or TRBV12-4 to TRBJ1-5; D ambiguous. V was pared by 4 bases and J by 3 bases, with 7 bases between. The CDR3 length is 13 residues. This CDR3 is CASSSEPNQPQHF. CDR3 nucleotide sequence: TGTGCCAGCAGTTCGGAGCCCAATCAGCCCCAGCATTTT.

The chain carries TRBV12-3 or TRBV12-4 and TRBJ2-2; D gene uncertain. With 6 bases removed from V and 4 bases from J, the gap between germline ends came to 12 bases. The CDR3 spans 14 residues. The CDR3 loop reads CASSANKGTGELFF. DNA of the CDR3: TGTGCCAGCAGCGCGAATAAGGGCACCGGGGAGCTGTTTTTT.

The chain is built from TRBV12-5 and TRBJ2-5; TRBD2 agrees at 7 bases. Germline lookup yields CDR1 LGHNT and CDR2 FRNRAP. The CDR3 sequence is 13 residues long. Unmatched junction bases numbered 4, after V lost 4 bases and J lost 5 bases. The CDR3 protein is CASGYSGYETQYF. CDR3 nucleotides: TGTGCTAGTGGTTATAGCGGGTATGAGACCCAGTACTTC.

This clonotype was counted only a few times. The rearrangement links TRBV18 to TRBJ1-5; perhaps TRBD1 as D (5 bases). Germline V lookup: CDR1 KGHSH, CDR2 LQKENI. The V gene lost 2 bases and the J gene lost 2 bases, with 16 bases spanning the gap. CDR3 length equals 17 residues. The CDR3 sequence is CASSPSFRVIGNQPQHF. The CDR3 DNA follows: TGTGCCAGCTCACCATCCTTCAGGGTAATAGGCAATCAGCCCCAGCATTTT.

This clonotype was counted at least ten times. V is TRBV11-1 and J is TRBJ1-1; no firm D call. The CDR3 consists of 15 residues. V lost 4 bases and J lost 0, with 12 bases in between. CDR1 is SGHAT, CDR2 FQDESV, per germline (reference sequence). DNA for the CDR3: TGTGCCAGCAGCTCCTACATCTTCATGAACACTGAAGCTTTCTTT. Translated: CASSSYIFMNTEAFF.

The sample holds a few counts of this clonotype. The CDR3 reads CASSQDWGNHGYTF. The CDR3 coding sequence is TGCGCCAGCAGCCAAGATTGGGGGAATCATGGCTACACCTTC. The chain combines TRBV4-1 with TRBJ1-2, with D perhaps TRBD1 (5 bases). With 0 bases removed from V and 6 bases from J, the gap between germline ends came to 11 bases. The CDR3 contains 14 residues. Looked up from germline, CDR1 is MGHRA and CDR2 is YSYEKL.

This clonotype occurred many times. This chain uses TRBV24-1 with TRBJ2-2; TRBD1 might be the D (6 bases). Trimming took off 2 bases at V and 4 bases at J, with 13 bases between the two ends. Germline lookup yields CDR1 KGHDR and CDR2 SFDVKD. The CDR3 spans 16 residues. The CDR3, as DNA: TGTGCCACCAGTGATTGGGGGCAGGTTACCACCGGGGAGCTGTTTTTT. Amino acids: CATSDWGQVTTGELFF.

In this sample, this clonotype turned up a few times. The V call is TRBV3-1, the J call TRBJ2-7; D is ambiguous. Looked up from germline, CDR1 is LGHDT and CDR2 is YNNKEL (reference sequence). The CDR3 extends over 14 amino acids. The V end was cut by 3 bases, the J end by 1 base, with 10 bases between. CDR3 nucleotides: TGTGCCAGCAGCCATAGAAGGGTTTCCTACGAGCAGTACTTC. Its translation: CASSHRRVSYEQYF.

The table lists this clonotype with many counts. The chain carries TRBV11-3 and TRBJ1-1; D remains ambiguous. Trimming shortened V by 4 bases and J by 4 bases, and 16 bases separated the two germline ends. The CDR3 consists of 15 residues. Germline V lookup: CDR1 SGHNT, CDR2 YENEEA. For the CDR3, the DNA is TGTGCCAGCAGCTCCCCGAAATTGTCGGGCACTGAAGCTTTCTTT. Translation: CASSSPKLSGTEAFF.

This clonotype was seen many times. The genes are TRBV5-1 and TRBJ1-1; perhaps TRBD1 as D (5 bases). In germline, CDR1 is SGHRS, CDR2 YFSETQ. The CDR3 extends over 15 amino acids. V gave up 0 bases and J gave up 4 bases, with 13 bases separating them. CDR3 bases: TGCGCCAGCAGCTTGGTTTTTGATGGGGGCACTGAAGCTTTCTTT. Protein sequence: CASSLVFDGGTEAFF. The full variable domain, its missing parts supplied by reference TRBV5-1 and TRBJ1-1, is KAGVTQTPRYLIKTRGQQVTLSCSPISGHRSVSWYQQTPGQGLQFLFEYFSETQRNKGNFPGRFSGRQFSNSRSEMNVSTLELGDSALYLCASSLVFDGGTEAFFGQGTRLTVV.

At least ten counts were recorded for this clonotype. The J gene is TRBJ2-5, the V gene TRBV11-2, with D perhaps matching TRBD2 (6 bases). The germline V gene encodes CDR1 SGHAT and CDR2 FQNNGV. This CDR3 is built from 15 residues. V lost 1 base, J lost 4 bases, and 13 bases lay in between. For the CDR3, the DNA is TGTGCCAGCAGCTTAGTGACGGGAGTGAGAGAGACCCAGTACTTC. Its protein is CASSLVTGVRETQYF.

This clonotype was detected only a few times. The CDR3 protein is CASSQDWGRTEAFF. Here the CDR3 DNA reads TGTGCCAGCAGCCAAGATTGGGGGCGGACTGAAGCTTTCTTT. This chain connects TRBV14 to TRBJ1-1; possible D gene TRBD1, 6 bases. This CDR3 has 14 amino acids. Trimming shortened V by 0 bases and J by 5 bases, and 10 bases separated the two germline ends. Per the germline V gene, CDR1 is SGHDN and CDR2 is FVKESK.

This clonotype was detected ten times or more. The rearrangement links TRBV7-9 to TRBJ1-1; D not resolved. The CDR3 is 15 amino acids. The V gene lost 1 base and the J gene lost 7 bases, with 16 bases spanning the gap. The germline V gene encodes CDR1 SEHNR and CDR2 FQNEAQ (reference sequence). CDR3 protein: CASSLEGMGWDEAFF. The CDR3 nucleotides are TGTGCCAGCAGCTTAGAAGGAATGGGGTGGGATGAAGCTTTCTTT.

This clonotype was counted ten times or more. V usage is TRBV28 and J usage is TRBJ2-7; D may be TRBD1 (6 bases). V gave up 6 bases and J gave up 2 bases, with 20 bases separating them. CDR3 length equals 16 residues. Per the germline V gene, CDR1 is MDHEN and CDR2 is SYDVKM. CDR3 loop: CASSAAPGQGPYEQYF. The CDR3 coding sequence is TGTGCCAGCAGCGCCGCCCCGGGGCAGGGGCCCTACGAGCAGTACTTC.

This clonotype was detected many times. The J gene is TRBJ2-5, the V gene TRBV15, with D perhaps matching TRBD2 (5 bases). Germline lookup yields CDR1 LNHNV and CDR2 YYDKDF (reference sequence). The CDR3 is 12 residues long. Trimming took off 1 base at V and 7 bases at J, with 7 bases between the two ends. CDR3 bases: TGTGCCACCAGCAGAGTCCGGGGGACCCAGTACTTC. It yields the protein CATSRVRGTQYF.

This clonotype was seen repeatedly, ten times or more. The chain has TRBV4-1 and TRBJ2-7; D may be TRBD1 (6 bases). V was trimmed by 3 bases and J by 2 bases, leaving 17 bases between them. This CDR3 has 16 amino acids. Germline lookup yields CDR1 MGHRA and CDR2 YSYEKL. For the CDR3, the DNA is TGCGCCAGCAGCCAGGGGCTAGACAGGACAACCTACGAGCAGTACTTC. It translates to CASSQGLDRTTYEQYF.